Listed below are T cell receptor beta chains from one sample, sequenced in a study of shared clonotypes between healthy human individuals. The repertoire was sequenced with immunoSEQ multiplex PCR; TCRdb's copy has only in-frame clones and lacks some. Of about 2.3 million clones listed, 85% to 95% are singletons. What was sequenced was naive CD4+ T cells from PBMCs. The receptors stem from a man in his late teens or twenties in good health. Some clones in this sample may be carry-over from other donors' samples. Each CDR3 is given with its conserved first and last residue. D genes are given only for firm matches. Where a row states a size, it is once, few, many or the class of an expanded clone; other rows omit it.

D gene,clone size,J gene,V gene,CDR3 DNA,CDR3 protein
NA,NA,TRBJ2-1,TRBV12-5,TGTGCTAGTGGCCGAGTCAATGAGCAGTTCTTC,CASGRVNEQFF
TRBD1,NA,TRBJ1-1,TRBV18,TGTGCCAGCTCACGGGGACAGGGGATCACTGAAGCTTTCTTT,CASSRGQGITEAFF
NA,NA,TRBJ2-1,TRBV5-1,TGCGCCAGCAGCTTGGCAGCCGGCCGGGCCGCGGAAAATGAGCAGTTCTTC,CASSLAAGRAAENEQFF
NA,NA,TRBJ1-2,TRBV30,TGTGCCTGGAGTGTACAGGCCGCCGATGGCTACACCTTC,CAWSVQAADGYTF
NA,NA,TRBJ1-1,TRBV14,TGTGCCAGCAGCCAAGTGGTCGGCACTGAAGCTTTCTTT,CASSQVVGTEAFF
NA,NA,TRBJ2-5,TRBV2,TGTGCCAGCAGTGAAGATAGAGAGACCCAGTACTTC,CASSEDRETQYF
NA,NA,TRBJ2-7,TRBV27,TGTGCCAGCAGTTTTTTAGGTTCCGGGTACGAGCAGTACTTC,CASSFLGSGYEQYF
TRBD1,NA,TRBJ2-7,TRBV5-4,TGTGCCAGCACCCTCCGTGGGACAGCAACCTACGAGCAGTACTTC,CASTLRGTATYEQYF
NA,once,TRBJ1-2,TRBV18,TGTGCCAGCTCACCAGGGGACGTGGCGGATTCCACCTTC,CASSPGDVADSTF
NA,NA,TRBJ2-5,TRBV4-3,TGCGCCAGCAGCCAAGATCTAAGAGAGACCCAGTACTTC,CASSQDLRETQYF
TRBD1,NA,TRBJ1-2,TRBV28,TGTGCCAGCAGTTTAGGAGGACAGGGAGGTGGCGGTGGCTACACCTTC,CASSLGGQGGGGGYTF
NA,NA,TRBJ1-4,TRBV9,TGTGCCAGCAGCCGTAACAGTGAAAAACTGTTTTTT,CASSRNSEKLFF
TRBD1,NA,TRBJ1-3,TRBV28,TGTGCCAGCAGTTTAAGTCCCGGGGGGACAGGGGCTGGAAACACCATATATTTT,CASSLSPGGTGAGNTIYF
NA,NA,TRBJ2-3,TRBV6-4,TGTGCCAGCAGTGACTCCTTCGGGAGAATCCCAGATACGCAGTATTTT,CASSDSFGRIPDTQYF
NA,NA,TRBJ1-1,TRBV7-3,TGTGCCAGCAGCTCCCGAACCGCAGGGCGAATGAACACTGAAGCTTTCTTT,CASSSRTAGRMNTEAFF
TRBD1,NA,TRBJ1-5,TRBV2,TGTGCCAGCAGTGGACAGGGTCCTCGTAGCAATCAGCCCCAGCATTTT,CASSGQGPRSNQPQHF
NA,NA,TRBJ1-1,TRBV6-6,TGTGCCAGCAGTTACGCAAACACTGAAGCTTTCTTT,CASSYANTEAFF
NA,NA,TRBJ1-3,TRBV28,TGTGCCAGCAGCTCACCGGACGGCAGCTCTGGAAACACCATATATTTT,CASSSPDGSSGNTIYF
TRBD2,NA,TRBJ2-7,TRBV28,TGTGCCAGCAGTTCCCGACTAGCGCCAACCTACGAGCAGTACTTC,CASSSRLAPTYEQYF
TRBD2,NA,TRBJ2-3,TRBV4-2,TGTGCCAGCAGCCGCGGGACTAGCGGGACGACAGATACGCAGTATTTT,CASSRGTSGTTDTQYF
NA,NA,TRBJ2-2,TRBV5-1,TGCGCCAGCAAAATGGGGACGCAAACCGGGGAGCTGTTTTTT,CASKMGTQTGELFF
NA,NA,TRBJ1-2,TRBV5-4,TGTGCCAGCAGCTTTCAGGGTGGCTACACCTTC,CASSFQGGYTF
NA,NA,TRBJ1-1,TRBV7-2,TGTGCCAGCAGCTTAGTCGCGTCAGGGAACACTGAAGCTTTCTTT,CASSLVASGNTEAFF
NA,NA,TRBJ2-5,TRBV7-9,TGTGCCAGCAGCTTCCAGGGGACGGGAAGGGTGGAGACCCAGTACTTC,CASSFQGTGRVETQYF
NA,NA,TRBJ2-6,TRBV28,TGTGCCAGCAGTTTCAGGGCGTTCTCTGGGGCCAACGTCCTGACTTTC,CASSFRAFSGANVLTF
NA,NA,TRBJ2-7,TRBV6-5,TGTGCCAGCAGCCACAGGACGGGGGTCTACGAGCAGTACTTC,CASSHRTGVYEQYF
TRBD2,NA,TRBJ2-5,TRBV28,TGTGCCAGCAGTCTAGCGGGAGGGCCGGAGGAGACCCAGTACTTC,CASSLAGGPEETQYF
NA,NA,TRBJ2-7,TRBV7-2,TGTGCCAGCAGGGAACAGACTAGTAGCTACGAGCAGTACTTC,CASREQTSSYEQYF
NA,NA,TRBJ2-2,TRBV5-1,TGCGCCAGCAGCTTGGAACAGGGACGAGCCCACCCCTTCACCGGGGAGCTGTTTTTT,CASSLEQGRAHPFTGELFF
NA,NA,TRBJ2-5,TRBV5-1,TGCGCCAGCGCTAATACCAGGGCAGGGTCGAAAGAGACCCAGTACTTC,CASANTRAGSKETQYF
NA,NA,TRBJ2-7,TRBV6-6,TGTGCCAGCAGATCGACCTCCTACGAGCAGTACTTC,CASRSTSYEQYF
NA,NA,TRBJ1-4,TRBV7-8,TGTGCCAGCAGCGCCGGAGGAGATGAAAAACTGTTTTTT,CASSAGGDEKLFF
NA,NA,TRBJ2-7,TRBV7-2,TGTGCCAGCAGCTTTTACGGAACGGGCTCCTACGAGCAGTACTTC,CASSFYGTGSYEQYF
NA,NA,TRBJ2-7,TRBV10-2,TGCGCCAGCAGTGAGTCGATATTTGGGATCTACGAGCAGTACTTC,CASSESIFGIYEQYF
TRBD2,NA,TRBJ2-7,TRBV28,TGTGCCAGCAGTTTCAGAAGGTTGCGGGGGAACGAGCAGTACTTC,CASSFRRLRGNEQYF
TRBD2,NA,TRBJ2-7,TRBV30,TGTGCCTGGGGAGGGGGGACTAGCGGGAGGCCCCCCCTTGGGGAGCAGTACTTC,CAWGGGTSGRPPLGEQYF
NA,NA,TRBJ2-7,TRBV11-3,TGTGCCAGCAGCGTCCTCGGTGACCCGGGGGAGCAGTACTTC,CASSVLGDPGEQYF
NA,few,TRBJ1-1,TRBV7-9,TGTGCCAGCAGCTTAGGGGAAGGCACTGAAGCTTTCTTT,CASSLGEGTEAFF
NA,NA,TRBJ2-7,TRBV14,TGTGCCAGCAGCCCTCGGAGGGCTACCAGCCACGAGCAGTACTTC,CASSPRRATSHEQYF
NA,NA,TRBJ1-5,TRBV5-1,TGCGCCAGCAGCACGGATGGGGCTCAGCCCCAGCATTTT,CASSTDGAQPQHF
NA,NA,TRBJ2-1,TRBV6-1,TGTGCCAGCAGAGAATCGATCTACAATGAGCAGTTCTTC,CASRESIYNEQFF
TRBD2,NA,TRBJ2-1,TRBV11-2,TGTGCCAGCAGCTTACAGCGGGGAGAGTACAATGAGCAGTTCTTC,CASSLQRGEYNEQFF
TRBD2,NA,TRBJ2-3,TRBV5-1,TGCGCCAGCAGCAACGGACTAGCAGACTACACAGATACGCAGTATTTT,CASSNGLADYTDTQYF
NA,NA,TRBJ1-4,TRBV2,TGTGCCAGCAATGTACTAGAGGGAGAAAAACTGTTTTTT,CASNVLEGEKLFF
TRBD2,NA,TRBJ2-7,TRBV10-2,TGCGCCAGCAGGGGTGCTAGCGGGAGGGCCACTTACGAGCAGTACTTC,CASRGASGRATYEQYF
TRBD2,NA,TRBJ2-1,TRBV6-6,TGTGCCAGCAGTCCAAAGACTAGCGGGAGGGCCGGGGAGCAGTTCTTC,CASSPKTSGRAGEQFF
NA,NA,TRBJ1-5,TRBV5-4,TGTGCCAGCAGCCGTGGGCCAGGGAGGTATAGTCAGCCCCAGCATTTT,CASSRGPGRYSQPQHF
NA,NA,TRBJ2-3,TRBV7-3,TGTGCCAGCAGCTTATTAGGTAGCACAGATACGCAGTATTTT,CASSLLGSTDTQYF
TRBD2,NA,TRBJ2-5,TRBV19,TGTGCCAGTAGTAAAGGGACTAGCGGGATCCAAGAGACCCAGTACTTC,CASSKGTSGIQETQYF
TRBD2,NA,TRBJ2-7,TRBV11-2,TGTGCCAGCAGATCGAGTGGGACTACCCTTGCATTTGAGCAGTACTTC,CASRSSGTTLAFEQYF